The clone carrying this T cell receptor beta chain was seen more than once but under ten times. The antigen is not known. The data were taken from a study of vaccination and CD4 T cells after COVID-19. As for the study in general: Recovered patients in the cohort numbered six men and four women, two of them Hispanic. Post-COVID specimens were obtained a median approximately 99 days after diagnosis (range 35 to 161). Overlapping spike peptides from SARS-CoV-2, HCoV-NL63, HCoV-OC43 and HCoV-229E served to stimulate the cells.

An Oncomine TCR Beta short-read assay was used to sequence the DNA from cultured CD4+ T cells. In this case, cultured CD4+ T cells provided the extracted genomic DNA. From the PCR reads, TCRdb called clonotypes with MiXCR, one entry per CDR3 protein. The sample lists 6,700 or so distinct CDR3 sequences, approximately 34% seen once, with about 29% in the top ten. CDR1 MNHNS and CDR2 SASEGT come from the germline V gene. Trimming removed 3 bases at V and 9 bases at J, with 12 bases between. The CDR3 spans 13 residues. The treatment denotes: roughly ten-day PBMC culture with coronavirus spike peptide pools or control peptides (ViraFEST assay). CD4+ T lymphocytes from the unexposed donor were collected before the COVID-19 pandemic (2011-2018).

The sample comprised CD4+ T cells from blood, cultured in vitro. This TCR came from a human donor in good health. The chain has TRBV6-1 and TRBJ1-5; D is undetermined. For the CDR3, the DNA is TGTGCCAGCAGTGATTGGCCTCTAGGGCCCCAGCATTTT. Translating it yields CASSDWPLGPQHF.